What follows is one TCR beta chain and its context. The data derive from a study of blood T cell repertoires in COVID-19. Study in general: Material from acute and convalescent COVID-19 was sourced from the United States, Italy and Spain. The analysed material was cDNA or gDNA that came from T cells, B-cell-depleted T cells, or PBMCs.

Seattle researchers signed up patients amid active infection and tracked them longitudinally. The protocol was immunoSEQ multiplex PCR, while the TCRdb copy is restricted to in-frame clones and leaves out a portion. The repertoire holds around 140,000 clones, with around 89% as singletons. This TCR was recovered from a man aged 55 to 70 with COVID-19, enrolled during active disease. The specimen sequenced was peripheral blood.

As DNA, the CDR3 is TGTGCCTCCCGACAGGGGAGCTCCTACGAGCAGTACTTC. Translated: CASRQGSSYEQYF. The J gene is TRBJ2-7, the V gene TRBV30; 8 positions match TRBD1. J lost 0 bases, V lost 7 bases, and 5 bases had no gene match. The germline V gene encodes CDR1 GTSNPN and CDR2 SVGIG (reference sequence). This CDR3 is 13 amino acids long.